This T cell receptor (beta chain) was obtained from a study of blood T cell repertoires in COVID-19. CDR1 SGHTA and CDR2 FQGNSA come from the germline V gene. This CDR3 contains 17 residues. V lost 5 bases to trimming and J lost 7 bases, with 23 bases between them. Method: immunoSEQ multiplex PCR; TCRdb's copy keeps in-frame clones and lacks some. The data hold fewer than 75,000 clones, with almost 80% observed a single time. The gene calls are TRBV7-2 and TRBJ2-2, with D tentatively TRBD2 (6 bases). This sequence was found in a man aged 60-69 years with acute or convalescent COVID-19. The specimen was peripheral blood. CDR3 bases: TGTGCCAGCAGCCCCACGACTTGGAGGGTCGTTAACGGGGAGCTGTTTTTT. Its translation: CASSPTTWRVVNGELFF. Full variable domain (rest looked up from reference TRBV7-2 and TRBJ2-2): GAGVSQSPSNKVTEKGKDVELRCDPISGHTALYWYRQSLGQGLEFLIYFQGNSAPDKSGLPSDRFSAERTGGSVSTLTIQRTQQEDSAVYLCASSPTTWRVVNGELFFGEGSRLTVL.